This T cell receptor beta chain was sequenced in a study of blood T cells in healthy people across ages. Through a sample-barcoded 5' primer and a J-beta primer mix, a second PCR was run for 7 to 11 cycles. TCRdb redid the calling of the 5' RACE reads with MiXCR, one entry per CDR3 protein. The table shows about 1 million distinct CDR3 sequences, with approximately 25% occurring only once. These same records also appear under a second study, on T cells of mothers and their children.

This sequence originates from a girl aged 2-10 years in good health. The sample consisted of blood.

The CDR3 spells CASSQVLAGGIDEQYF. In DNA, the CDR3 is TGTGCCAGCAGCCAAGTACTAGCGGGAGGGATCGACGAGCAGTACTTC. The chain recombines TRBV3-1 with TRBJ2-7, with 13 bases fitting TRBD2. V trimming: 1 base; J trimming: 5 bases; junction bases outside the gene matches: 5. The germline gives CDR1 LGHDT, CDR2 YNNKEL (reference sequence). The CDR3 is 16 residues long.